This T cell receptor beta chain was identified in a study of blood T cell repertoires in COVID-19. The overall study: The study drew acute and convalescent COVID-19 samples from the United States, Italy and Spain. The cDNA or gDNA used as material had been derived from T cells, B-cell-depleted T cells, or PBMCs.

In the original workflow: The assay estimated nucleated cells by amplifying reference gene primers. Produced via immunoSEQ multiplex PCR; TCRdb's table is partial and in-frame only. The V and J calls and clone size are taken from that table; D and trimming were inferred from the DNA. Altogether over 200,000 clones are present, more than 80% being singletons, with the ten largest covering around 2.2%. V lost 3 bases, J lost 7 bases, and 9 bases lay in between. Germline CDR1 and CDR2: DFQATT and SNEGSKA (reference sequence). This CDR3 has 12 amino acids. Sequenced material: peripheral blood. The clonotype comes from a man aged 25-45 years who had recovered from COVID-19. V and J are TRBV20-1 and TRBJ1-4; D remains ambiguous. Written as DNA, the CDR3 is TGCAGTGCTAGTGGGCTAGGTGAAAAACTGTTTTTT. Its protein product is CSASGLGEKLFF.